What follows are 30 T cell receptor beta chains derived from one specimen sequenced in a study of human T cells and chemical hapten exposure. MiXCR was run by TCRdb on the RACE reads, yielding one entry per CDR3 protein. The sample shows roughly 46,000 distinct CDR3 sequences, roughly 4.5% of them seen only once. Time point defined: healthy volunteer bleed at 2 weeks. Extraction yielded total RNA from whole blood (unfractionated). The sample comprised whole blood. The receptors were sampled from a human donor in good health. Some clones in this sample may be carry-over from other donors' samples.

Many counts were recorded for this clonotype. The rearrangement links TRBV6-5 to TRBJ2-1; unclear D gene. The CDR3 length is 13 residues. The V end was cut by 0 bases, the J end by 10 bases, with 10 bases between. CDR1 MNHEY and CDR2 SVGAGI come from the germline V gene. The CDR3: CASSYSSISEQFF. The CDR3 bases are TGTGCCAGCAGTTACTCTTCCATATCGGAGCAGTTCTTC.

This chain connects TRBV29-1 to TRBJ2-1; unclear D gene. The CDR3 consists of 14 residues. Germline V gene sequence: CDR1 SQVTM, CDR2 ANQGSEA. Trimming took 0 bases from V and 2 from J, leaving 8 bases between them. Here the CDR3 reads CSVEDVGTYNEQFF. CDR3 nucleotide sequence: TGCAGCGTTGAAGACGTGGGTACCTACAATGAGCAGTTCTTC.

This rearrangement joins TRBV6-6 to TRBJ2-7; the D is unclear. The germline V and J ends were trimmed by 7 bases and 6 bases, with 10 bases remaining between them. Germline V CDR1 and CDR2: MNHNY, SVGAGI (reference sequence). The CDR3 has 11 residues. Here the CDR3 reads CASNRPGEQYF. The CDR3 region has the DNA TGTGCCAGCAATCGACCCGGCGAGCAGTACTTC.

At least ten counts were recorded for this clonotype. V is TRBV4-1 and J is TRBJ1-3; tentatively, D is TRBD1 (5 bases). The V end was cut by 1 base, the J end by 2 bases, with 12 bases between. The CDR3 spans 16 residues. The germline gives CDR1 MGHRA, CDR2 YSYEKL. The CDR3 coding sequence is TGCGCCAGCAGCCAAGTGGGGGGTTTGCCTGGAAACACCATATATTTT. Translating gives CASSQVGGLPGNTIYF.

This clonotype was picked up many times. This chain uses TRBV12-3 or TRBV12-4 with TRBJ2-1; 8 positions agree with TRBD1. The CDR3 covers 15 residues. V shed 6 bases and J 0 bases; nucleotides not matched to a gene: 4. CDR3 nucleotide sequence: TGTGCCAGCAGCCCGGGACAGGTCTCCTACAATGAGCAGTTCTTC. It is translated as CASSPGQVSYNEQFF.

This clonotype was detected ten times or more. J is TRBJ1-1 and V is TRBV6-5; tentative D call: TRBD1 (6 bases). V was trimmed by 6 bases and J by 3 bases, leaving 17 bases between them. The CDR3 covers 15 residues. Germline assignment: CDR1 MNHEY and CDR2 SVGAGI. Here the CDR3 reads CASRLVTGFDTEAFF. CDR3 DNA: TGTGCCAGCAGATTAGTTACAGGGTTTGACACTGAAGCTTTCTTT.

In its sample, this clonotype was seen many times. The chain carries TRBV5-1 and TRBJ2-2; TRBD2 might be the D (5 bases). V lost 0 bases to trimming and J lost 0 bases, with 9 bases between them. In germline, CDR1 is SGHRS, CDR2 YFSETQ. CDR3 size: 16 residues. Here the CDR3 reads CASSLAVGANTGELFF. The DNA for the CDR3 is TGCGCCAGCAGCTTGGCCGTGGGAGCGAACACCGGGGAGCTGTTTTTT.

This clonotype has a count of ten or more. This chain uses TRBV3-1 with TRBJ1-2; no clear D. The CDR3 has 12 amino acids. Between the trimmed V and J ends, which lost 4 bases and 0 bases, there was a span of 3 bases. Germline V gene sequence: CDR1 LGHDT, CDR2 YNNKEL (reference sequence). The CDR3 region is CASSPTNYGYTF. CDR3 sequence (DNA): TGTGCCAGCAGCCCGACTAACTATGGCTACACCTTC.

This clonotype came up a few times. The chain combines TRBV12-3 or TRBV12-4 with TRBJ1-1, with 7 bases identical to TRBD1. Trimming cost V 5 bases and J 4 bases; bases outside gene matches: 13. CDR3 length: 16 residues. The CDR3 DNA follows: TGTGCCAGCAGTCCTGGACAGGAGGGGAGGGTCACTGAAGCTTTCTTT. Its translation is CASSPGQEGRVTEAFF.

This clonotype came up many times. This chain uses TRBV12-3 or TRBV12-4 with TRBJ2-7; 7 positions agree with TRBD1. The CDR3 has 13 amino acids. J was trimmed by 2 bases and V by 6 bases; bases with no gene match: 4. DNA of the CDR3: TGTGCCAGCAGCCACAGGGGCCCCTACGAGCAGTACTTC. Protein: CASSHRGPYEQYF.

This clonotype was counted a few times. The V and J genes are TRBV5-1 and TRBJ1-1; D ambiguous. Germline loops: CDR1 SGHRS, CDR2 YFSETQ. Trimming took 0 bases from V and 0 from J, leaving 12 bases between them. This CDR3 has 16 residues. CDR3: CASSLAPGELNTEAFF. For the CDR3, the DNA is TGCGCCAGCAGCTTGGCCCCAGGAGAGTTGAACACTGAAGCTTTCTTT.

This chain links TRBV4-1 with TRBJ2-2, with D hard to call. This CDR3 spans 17 amino acids. V shed 2 bases and J shed 1 base, with 14 bases lying between them. Germline lookup yields CDR1 MGHRA and CDR2 YSYEKL. The CDR3 reads CASSQPQRAENTGELFF. The CDR3 region has the DNA TGCGCCAGCAGCCAACCCCAGCGCGCCGAGAACACCGGGGAGCTGTTTTTT.

This clonotype was observed a few times. The V and J genes are TRBV28 and TRBJ1-3, with 7 bases lining up with TRBD1. The CDR3 loop spans 17 amino acids. The V and J ends lost 6 bases and 4 bases, in that order; junction bases with no gene match: 15. The germline CDR1 and CDR2 sequences are MDHEN and SYDVKM. The CDR3, as DNA: TGTGCCAGCAGGCGACGTGGGACAGCGGCTTCAGGAAACACCATATATTTT. Protein sequence: CASRRRGTAASGNTIYF. Based on the CDR3 plus reference TRBV28 and TRBJ1-3, the full variable domain is DVKVTQSSRYLVKRTGEKVFLECVQDMDHENMFWYRQDPGLGLRLIYFSYDVKMKEKGDIPEGYSVSREKKERFSLILESASTNQTSMYLCASRRRGTAASGNTIYFGEGSWLTVV.

In this sample, this clonotype turned up a few times. This sequence joins TRBV6-1 and TRBJ1-5, with D tentatively TRBD1 (5 bases). The germline CDR1 and CDR2 sequences are MNHNS and SASEGT. The CDR3 is 13 amino acids. The V and J ends lost 6 bases and 7 bases respectively, with 13 bases between them. The CDR3 bases are TGTGCCAGCAGGACTCTCGGGGGGCAGCCCCAGCATTTT. Translated: CASRTLGGQPQHF.

This clonotype has ten or more counts. The chain carries TRBV6-2 or TRBV6-3 and TRBJ1-2, with D possibly matching TRBD1 (6 bases). The germline V gene has CDR1 MNHEY and CDR2 SVGEGT. The CDR3 totals 15 residues. The V and J ends lost 1 base and 2 bases respectively, with 11 bases between them. The CDR3 loop reads CASSYYPQGNYGYTF. DNA of the CDR3: TGTGCCAGCAGTTACTACCCCCAGGGGAACTATGGCTACACCTTC.

The chain is built from TRBV24-1 and TRBJ1-5; TRBD1 might be the D (5 bases). Trimming took 7 bases from V and 9 from J, leaving 15 bases between them. CDR1 is KGHDR and CDR2 is SFDVKD in the germline V gene. The CDR3 extends over 13 amino acids. Here the CDR3 DNA reads TGTGCCACCAGCACCCAGGGAATGGTGCCCCAGCATTTT. This translates into CATSTQGMVPQHF.

This clonotype was observed at least ten times. J is TRBJ2-2 and V is TRBV5-1, with D maybe TRBD1 (6 bases). V shed 3 bases and J shed 5 bases, with 8 bases lying between them. CDR3 length equals 13 residues. Germline V CDR1 and CDR2: SGHRS, YFSETQ. The CDR3 sequence is CASSYRETGELFF. CDR3 in DNA: TGCGCCAGCAGCTACAGGGAGACCGGGGAGCTGTTTTTT.

This clonotype showed up just a few times. The CDR3 nucleotides are TGTGCCAGCAGCTTGGTCTGGGGTTCCTACGAGCAGTACTTC. Its translation is CASSLVWGSYEQYF. V gene TRBV5-6 combines with J gene TRBJ2-7; D is ambiguous. Germline V gene data show CDR1 as SGHDT and CDR2 as YYEEEE. CDR3 length: 14 amino acids. The V gene lost 0 bases and the J gene lost 1 base, with 8 bases spanning the gap.

This clonotype was detected many times. V usage is TRBV29-1 and J usage is TRBJ1-2; D remains ambiguous. CDR1 is SQVTM, CDR2 ANQGSEA, per germline. The CDR3 consists of 13 residues. Deletions cut 1 base from V and 4 bases from J, with 10 bases between. The CDR3 DNA reads TGCAGCGTTGAAGGATCATTGGGCTATGGCTACACCTTC. Amino acid sequence: CSVEGSLGYGYTF.

This clonotype was detected many times. The chain is built from TRBV19 and TRBJ1-4; 9 nucleotides line up with TRBD1. The germline V gene encodes CDR1 LNHDA and CDR2 SQIVND (reference sequence). The length of the CDR3 is 14 residues. The V and J ends lost 11 bases and 6 bases, in that order; junction bases with no gene match: 10. This CDR3 reads CAAGQGGGDEKLFF. DNA for the CDR3: TGTGCCGCGGGACAGGGAGGTGGTGATGAAAAACTGTTTTTT.

This clonotype was recorded many times. The CDR3 sequence is CASTLLLPRGLIADTQYF. CDR3 DNA sequence: TGTGCCAGCACTTTACTCCTCCCAAGGGGACTAATCGCAGATACGCAGTATTTT. V usage is TRBV11-2 and J usage is TRBJ2-3; 7 bases match TRBD2. From germline, CDR1 is SGHAT and CDR2 FQNNGV. V shed 7 bases, J shed 4 bases, and the junction held 20 bases outside the gene matches. This CDR3 has 18 amino acids.

This clonotype occurred a few times. The V gene is TRBV10-3, the J gene TRBJ1-1; TRBD1 matches at 9 bases. Germline CDR1 is ENHRY and CDR2 is SYGVKD. J was trimmed by 7 bases and V by 6 bases; bases with no gene match: 3. There are 12 residues in the CDR3. CDR3 sequence: CAIRGDRDEAFF. DNA for the CDR3: TGTGCCATCAGGGGGGACAGGGATGAAGCTTTCTTT.

This sequence joins TRBV11-2 and TRBJ2-3; D is uncertain. Trimming took off 9 bases at V and 0 bases at J, with 7 bases between the two ends. This CDR3 is built from 12 residues. Germline assignment: CDR1 SGHAT and CDR2 FQNNGV. CDR3 region: CASWGSTDTQYF. CDR3 bases: TGTGCCAGTTGGGGTAGCACAGATACGCAGTATTTT.

This clonotype appeared many times. The chain has TRBV27 and TRBJ1-6, with a weak D call TRBD1 (5 bases). Germline V gene data show CDR1 as MNHEY and CDR2 as SMNVEV (reference sequence). The CDR3 has 16 amino acids. Trimming removed 5 bases at V and 0 bases at J, with 11 bases between. The CDR3 nucleotides read TGTGCCAGCAGTGTCTCAGGGAGCTCCTATAATTCACCCCTCCACTTT. This encodes CASSVSGSSYNSPLHF.

V is TRBV27 and J is TRBJ2-1; 9 nucleotides agree with TRBD2. Per germline, CDR1 MNHEY and CDR2 SMNVEV (reference sequence). After removal of 3 bases from V and 6 bases from J, the junction contained 3 bases not matched to a gene. The CDR3 runs 14 residues. The CDR3 spells CASSFVTSGNEQFF. In DNA form, the CDR3 reads TGTGCCAGCAGTTTTGTGACTAGCGGCAATGAGCAGTTCTTC.

The chain recombines TRBV4-1 with TRBJ2-7, with 13 bases lining up with TRBD2. V lost 5 bases and J lost 5; bases outside the gene matches: 12. In germline, CDR1 is MGHRA, CDR2 YSYEKL. There are 17 residues in the CDR3. The CDR3 sequence is CASSKRGWTSGSNEQYF. As DNA, the CDR3 is TGCGCCAGCAGCAAGAGGGGCTGGACTAGCGGGAGTAACGAGCAGTACTTC.

Regarding this clonotype: Being one base from a much bigger clone, this may be a read error. The gene calls are TRBV28 and TRBJ2-4; D gene unclear. This CDR3 region has 15 residues. With 5 bases removed from V and 5 bases from J, the gap between germline ends came to 16 bases. Germline lookup yields CDR1 MDHEN and CDR2 SYDVKM. This chain's CDR3 is CASSEDGVAENIQYF. The CDR3 DNA follows: TGTGCCAGCAGTGAGGATGGGGTGGCCGAAAACATTCAGTACTTC.

The chain uses TRBV11-2 and TRBJ1-4; a weak D match, TRBD1 (5 bases). The CDR3 length is 18 residues. Germline V lookup: CDR1 SGHAT, CDR2 FQNNGV. V lost 4 bases, J lost 1 base, and 19 bases lay in between. The chain's CDR3 is CASSSRAPRDLTNEKLFF. CDR3 DNA: TGTGCCAGCAGCTCAAGAGCGCCCCGGGACCTAACTAATGAAAAACTGTTTTTT.

This clonotype was detected many times. The rearrangement joins TRBV5-1 to TRBJ1-2; D ambiguous. Germline-derived CDR1 and CDR2 are SGHRS and YFSETQ. Trimming shortened V by 1 base and J by 6 bases, and 16 bases separated the two germline ends. This CDR3 has 15 amino acids. CDR3 residues: CASSLTLSFRNGYTF. The CDR3 DNA sequence: TGCGCCAGCAGCTTGACTCTTTCCTTTCGGAATGGCTACACCTTC.

The sample holds one count of this clonotype. This could be a read error, since a much larger clone is one nucleotide away. The chain employs TRBV28 and TRBJ1-6; tentatively, D is TRBD1 (6 bases). Germline V gives CDR1 MDHEN, CDR2 SYDVKM. This CDR3 region has 17 residues. The V end was cut by 9 bases, the J end by 3 bases, with 21 bases between. CDR3 residues: CARSPPGDPIYNSPLHF. The CDR3 nucleotides are TGTGCCAGAAGTCCCCCAGGGGATCCTATCTATAATTCACCCCTCCACTTT.